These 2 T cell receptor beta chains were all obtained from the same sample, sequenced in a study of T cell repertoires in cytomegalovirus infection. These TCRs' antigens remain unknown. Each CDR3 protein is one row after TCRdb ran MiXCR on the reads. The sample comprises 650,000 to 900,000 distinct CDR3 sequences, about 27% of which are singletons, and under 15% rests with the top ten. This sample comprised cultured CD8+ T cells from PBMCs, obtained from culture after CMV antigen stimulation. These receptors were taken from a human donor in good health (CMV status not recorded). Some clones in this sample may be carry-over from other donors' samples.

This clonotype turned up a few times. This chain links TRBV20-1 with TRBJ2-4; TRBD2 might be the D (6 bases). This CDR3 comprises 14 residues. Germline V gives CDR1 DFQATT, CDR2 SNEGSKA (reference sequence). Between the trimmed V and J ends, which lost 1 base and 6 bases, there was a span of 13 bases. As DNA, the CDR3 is TGCAGTGCTAGAGGGGTGGGGGGTACAAACATTCAGTACTTC. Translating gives CSARGVGGTNIQYF.

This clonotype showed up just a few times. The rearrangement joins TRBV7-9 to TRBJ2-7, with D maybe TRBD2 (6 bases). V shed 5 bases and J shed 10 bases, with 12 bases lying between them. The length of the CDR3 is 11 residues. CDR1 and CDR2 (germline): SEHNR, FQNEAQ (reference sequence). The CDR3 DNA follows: TGTGCCAGCAGCCCCGGGGGACCACAGTACGTC. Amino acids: CASSPGGPQYV.